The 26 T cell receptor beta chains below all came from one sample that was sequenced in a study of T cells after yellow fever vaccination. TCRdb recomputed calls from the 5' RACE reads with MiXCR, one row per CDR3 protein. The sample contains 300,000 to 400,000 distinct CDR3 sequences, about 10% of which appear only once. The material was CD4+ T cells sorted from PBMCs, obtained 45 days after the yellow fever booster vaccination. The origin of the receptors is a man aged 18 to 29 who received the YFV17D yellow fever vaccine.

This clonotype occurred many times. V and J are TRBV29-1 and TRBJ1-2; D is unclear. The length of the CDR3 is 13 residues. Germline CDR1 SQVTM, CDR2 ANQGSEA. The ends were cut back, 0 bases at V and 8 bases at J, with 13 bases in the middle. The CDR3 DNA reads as TGCAGCGTTGAAGAATGGACCTCCCGGGGCTACACCTTC. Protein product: CSVEEWTSRGYTF.

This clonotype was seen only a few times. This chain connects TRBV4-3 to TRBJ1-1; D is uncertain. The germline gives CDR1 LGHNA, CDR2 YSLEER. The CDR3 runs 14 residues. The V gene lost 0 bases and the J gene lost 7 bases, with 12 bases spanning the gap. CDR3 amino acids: CASSQERVGGEAFF. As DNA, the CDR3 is TGCGCCAGCAGCCAAGAGCGGGTTGGAGGTGAAGCTTTCTTT.

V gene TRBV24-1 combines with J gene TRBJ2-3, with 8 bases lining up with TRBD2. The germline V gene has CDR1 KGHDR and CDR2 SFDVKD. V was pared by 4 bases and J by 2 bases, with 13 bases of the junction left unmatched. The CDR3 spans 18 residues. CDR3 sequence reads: CATSETPRLAGTTDTQYF. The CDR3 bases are TGTGCCACCAGTGAGACCCCTCGTTTAGCGGGGACCACAGATACGCAGTATTTT.

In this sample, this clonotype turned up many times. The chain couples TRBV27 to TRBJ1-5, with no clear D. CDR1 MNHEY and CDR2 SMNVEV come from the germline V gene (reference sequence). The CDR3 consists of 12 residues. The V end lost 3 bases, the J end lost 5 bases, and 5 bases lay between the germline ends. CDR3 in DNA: TGTGCCAGCAGTTTTATCGATCAGCCCCAGCATTTT. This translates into CASSFIDQPQHF.

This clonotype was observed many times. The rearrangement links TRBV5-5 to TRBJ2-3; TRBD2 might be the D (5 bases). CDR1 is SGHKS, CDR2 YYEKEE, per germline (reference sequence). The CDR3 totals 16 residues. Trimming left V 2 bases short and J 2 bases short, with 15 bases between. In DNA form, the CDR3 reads TGTGCCAGCAGCTTTCGGGGTGTGCAGTTCACAGATACGCAGTATTTT. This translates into CASSFRGVQFTDTQYF.

The CDR3 sequence: CASSLTGSETGELFF. CDR3 nucleotides: TGTGCCAGCAGCTTAACCGGTTCCGAAACCGGGGAGCTGTTTTTT. The rearrangement joins TRBV7-3 to TRBJ2-2; D uncertain. Trimming cost V 0 bases and J 5 bases, with 10 bases left between them. Germline CDR1 is SGHTA and CDR2 is FQGTGA. This CDR3 contains 15 residues.

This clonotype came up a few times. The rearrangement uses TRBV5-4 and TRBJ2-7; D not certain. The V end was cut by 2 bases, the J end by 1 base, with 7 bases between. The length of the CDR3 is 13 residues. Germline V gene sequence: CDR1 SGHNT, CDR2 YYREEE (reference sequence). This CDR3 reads CASSFPESYEQYF. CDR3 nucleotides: TGTGCCAGCAGCTTCCCAGAGTCCTACGAGCAGTACTTC.

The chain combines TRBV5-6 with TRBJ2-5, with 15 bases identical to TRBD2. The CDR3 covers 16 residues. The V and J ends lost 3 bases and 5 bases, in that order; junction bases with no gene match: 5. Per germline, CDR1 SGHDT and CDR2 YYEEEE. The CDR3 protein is CASSWTSGGAQETQYF. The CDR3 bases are TGTGCCAGCAGCTGGACTAGCGGGGGGGCCCAGGAGACCCAGTACTTC. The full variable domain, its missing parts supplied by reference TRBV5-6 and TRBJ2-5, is DAGVTQSPTHLIKTRGQQVTLRCSPKSGHDTVSWYQQALGQGPQFIFQYYEEEERQRGNFPDRFSGHQFPNYSSELNVNALLLGDSALYLCASSWTSGGAQETQYFGPGTRLLVL.

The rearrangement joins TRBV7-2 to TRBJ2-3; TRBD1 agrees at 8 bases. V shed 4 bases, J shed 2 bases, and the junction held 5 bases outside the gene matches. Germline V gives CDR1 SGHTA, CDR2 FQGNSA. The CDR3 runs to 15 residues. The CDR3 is CASSYRQGPTDTQYF. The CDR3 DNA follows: TGTGCCAGCAGCTACCGACAGGGGCCCACAGATACGCAGTATTTT. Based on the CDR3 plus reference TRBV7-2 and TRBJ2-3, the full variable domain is GAGVSQSPSNKVTEKGKDVELRCDPISGHTALYWYRQSLGQGLEFLIYFQGNSAPDKSGLPSDRFSAERTGGSVSTLTIQRTQQEDSAVYLCASSYRQGPTDTQYFGPGTRLTVL.

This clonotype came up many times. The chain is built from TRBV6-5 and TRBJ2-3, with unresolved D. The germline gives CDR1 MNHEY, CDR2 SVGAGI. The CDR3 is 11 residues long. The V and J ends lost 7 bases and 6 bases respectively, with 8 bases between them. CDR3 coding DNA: TGTGCCAGCACCGGCTATGATACGCAGTATTTT. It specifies CASTGYDTQYF.

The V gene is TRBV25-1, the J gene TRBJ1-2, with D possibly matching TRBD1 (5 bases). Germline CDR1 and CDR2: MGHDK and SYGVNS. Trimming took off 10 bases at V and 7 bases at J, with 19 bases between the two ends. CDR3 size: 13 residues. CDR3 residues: CATFSGTPIGYTF. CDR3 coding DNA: TGTGCCACCTTCTCCGGGACGCCAATTGGCTACACCTTC.

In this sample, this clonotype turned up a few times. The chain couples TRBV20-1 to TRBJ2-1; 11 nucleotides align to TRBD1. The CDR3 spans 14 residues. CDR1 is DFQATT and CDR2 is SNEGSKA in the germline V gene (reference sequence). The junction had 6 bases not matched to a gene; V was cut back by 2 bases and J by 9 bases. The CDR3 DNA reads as TGCAGTGCTAGACCCGGGACAGGGGGGCGTGAGCAGTTCTTC. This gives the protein CSARPGTGGREQFF.

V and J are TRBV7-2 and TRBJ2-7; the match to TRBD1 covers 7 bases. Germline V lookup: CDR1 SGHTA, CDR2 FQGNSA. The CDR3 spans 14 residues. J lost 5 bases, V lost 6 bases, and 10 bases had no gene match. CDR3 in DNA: TGTGCCAGCAGTCCCCAGGGGGACGGTAACGAGCAGTACTTC. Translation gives CASSPQGDGNEQYF. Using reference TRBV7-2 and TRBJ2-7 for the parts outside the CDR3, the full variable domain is GAGVSQSPSNKVTEKGKDVELRCDPISGHTALYWYRQSLGQGLEFLIYFQGNSAPDKSGLPSDRFSAERTGGSVSTLTIQRTQQEDSAVYLCASSPQGDGNEQYFGPGTRLTVT.

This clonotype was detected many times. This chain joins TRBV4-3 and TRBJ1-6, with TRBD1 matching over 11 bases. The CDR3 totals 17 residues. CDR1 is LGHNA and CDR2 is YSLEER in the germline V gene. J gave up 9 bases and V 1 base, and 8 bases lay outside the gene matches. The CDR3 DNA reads TGCGCCAGCAGCCAAGGCCTCAAAGGGACAGGGGGTTCACCCCTCCACTTT. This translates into CASSQGLKGTGGSPLHF.

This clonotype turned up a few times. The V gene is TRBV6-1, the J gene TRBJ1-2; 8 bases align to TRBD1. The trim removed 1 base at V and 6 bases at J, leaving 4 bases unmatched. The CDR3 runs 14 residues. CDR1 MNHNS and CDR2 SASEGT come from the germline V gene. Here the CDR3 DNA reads TGTGCCAGCAGTGAAGGGACAGGGCGGAATGGCTACACCTTC. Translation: CASSEGTGRNGYTF.

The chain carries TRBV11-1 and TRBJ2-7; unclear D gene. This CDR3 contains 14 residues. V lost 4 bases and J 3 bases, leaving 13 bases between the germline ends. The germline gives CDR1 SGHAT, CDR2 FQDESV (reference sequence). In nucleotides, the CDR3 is TGTGCCAGCAGCTCCCTCCGACATTTCTACGAGCAGTACTTC. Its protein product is CASSSLRHFYEQYF. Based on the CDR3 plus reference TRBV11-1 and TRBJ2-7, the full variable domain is EAEVAQSPRYKITEKSQAVAFWCDPISGHATLYWYRQILGQGPELLVQFQDESVVDDSQLPKDRFSAERLKGVDSTLKIQPAELGDSAMYLCASSSLRHFYEQYFGPGTRLTVT.

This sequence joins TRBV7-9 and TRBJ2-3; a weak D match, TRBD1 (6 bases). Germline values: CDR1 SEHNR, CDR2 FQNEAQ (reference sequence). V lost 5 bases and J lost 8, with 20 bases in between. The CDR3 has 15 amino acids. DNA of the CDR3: TGTGCCAGCAGCCGCGACAGGAGGAAGATGATTACGCAGTATTTT. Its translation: CASSRDRRKMITQYF.

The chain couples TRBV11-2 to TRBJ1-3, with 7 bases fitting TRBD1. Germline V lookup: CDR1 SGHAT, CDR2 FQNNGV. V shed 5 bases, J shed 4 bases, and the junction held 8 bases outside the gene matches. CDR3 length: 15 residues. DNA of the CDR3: TGTGCCAGCAGCCCAACGACAGGGCAAGGAAACACCATATATTTT. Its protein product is CASSPTTGQGNTIYF.

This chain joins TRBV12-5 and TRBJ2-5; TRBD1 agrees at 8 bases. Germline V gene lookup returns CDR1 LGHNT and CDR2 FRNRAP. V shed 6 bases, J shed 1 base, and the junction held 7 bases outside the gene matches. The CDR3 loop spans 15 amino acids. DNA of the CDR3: TGTGCTAGTGGCCCTGACAGGGGAAGCCAAGAGACCCAGTACTTC. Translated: CASGPDRGSQETQYF.

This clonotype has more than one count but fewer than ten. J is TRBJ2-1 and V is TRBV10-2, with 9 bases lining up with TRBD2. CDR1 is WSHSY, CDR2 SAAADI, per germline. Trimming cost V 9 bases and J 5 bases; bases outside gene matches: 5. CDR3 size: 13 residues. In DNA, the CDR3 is TGCGCCAGTTGCGGGGGGGCCGACAATGAGCAGTTCTTC. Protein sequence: CASCGGADNEQFF.

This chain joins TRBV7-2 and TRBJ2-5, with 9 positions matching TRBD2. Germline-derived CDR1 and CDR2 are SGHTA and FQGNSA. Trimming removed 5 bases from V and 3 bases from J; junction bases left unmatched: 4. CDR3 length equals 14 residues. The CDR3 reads CASSPRLAEETQYF. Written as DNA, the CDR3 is TGTGCCAGCAGCCCCCGACTAGCGGAAGAGACCCAGTACTTC.

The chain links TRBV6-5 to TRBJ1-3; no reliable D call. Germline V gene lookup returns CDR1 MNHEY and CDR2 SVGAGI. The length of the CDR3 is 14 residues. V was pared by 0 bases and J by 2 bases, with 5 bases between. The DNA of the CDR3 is TGTGCCAGCAGTTACTCTGACCCTGGAAACACCATATATTTT. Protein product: CASSYSDPGNTIYF.

The CDR3 nucleotides read TGTGCCAGCAGACCCCTCCGGGGGCAGTCGGATGAAAAACTGTTTTTT. It encodes CASRPLRGQSDEKLFF. The chain has TRBV6-2 or TRBV6-3 and TRBJ1-4; D might be TRBD1 (6 bases). The CDR3 runs 16 residues. Deletions cut 6 bases from V and 6 bases from J, with 20 bases between. Germline CDR1 reads MNHEY; CDR2 reads SVGEGT.

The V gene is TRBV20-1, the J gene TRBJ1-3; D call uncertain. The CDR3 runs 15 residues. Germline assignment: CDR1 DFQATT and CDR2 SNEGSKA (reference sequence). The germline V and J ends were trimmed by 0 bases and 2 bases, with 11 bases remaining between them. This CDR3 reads CSARDRALTGNTIYF. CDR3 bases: TGCAGTGCTAGAGATCGAGCGTTAACTGGAAACACCATATATTTT.

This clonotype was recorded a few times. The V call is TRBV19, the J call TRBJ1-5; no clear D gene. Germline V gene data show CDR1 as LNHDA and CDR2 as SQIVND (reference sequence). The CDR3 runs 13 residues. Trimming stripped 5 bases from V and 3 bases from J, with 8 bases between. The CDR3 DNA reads TGTGCCAGTAGTGCACAGCTCAATCAGCCCCAGCATTTT. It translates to CASSAQLNQPQHF. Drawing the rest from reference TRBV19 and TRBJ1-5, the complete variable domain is DGGITQSPKYLFRKEGQNVTLSCEQNLNHDAMYWYRQDPGQGLRLIYYSQIVNDFQKGDIAEGYSVSREKKESFPLTVTSAQKNPTAFYLCASSAQLNQPQHFGDGTRLSIL.

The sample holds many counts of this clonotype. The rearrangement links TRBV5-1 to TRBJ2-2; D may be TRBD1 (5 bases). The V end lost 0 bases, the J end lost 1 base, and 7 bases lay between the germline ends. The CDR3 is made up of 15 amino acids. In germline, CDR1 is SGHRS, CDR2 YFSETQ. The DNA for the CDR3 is TGCGCCAGCAGCTTGGAGGGGCGGAACACCGGGGAGCTGTTTTTT. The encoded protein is CASSLEGRNTGELFF.